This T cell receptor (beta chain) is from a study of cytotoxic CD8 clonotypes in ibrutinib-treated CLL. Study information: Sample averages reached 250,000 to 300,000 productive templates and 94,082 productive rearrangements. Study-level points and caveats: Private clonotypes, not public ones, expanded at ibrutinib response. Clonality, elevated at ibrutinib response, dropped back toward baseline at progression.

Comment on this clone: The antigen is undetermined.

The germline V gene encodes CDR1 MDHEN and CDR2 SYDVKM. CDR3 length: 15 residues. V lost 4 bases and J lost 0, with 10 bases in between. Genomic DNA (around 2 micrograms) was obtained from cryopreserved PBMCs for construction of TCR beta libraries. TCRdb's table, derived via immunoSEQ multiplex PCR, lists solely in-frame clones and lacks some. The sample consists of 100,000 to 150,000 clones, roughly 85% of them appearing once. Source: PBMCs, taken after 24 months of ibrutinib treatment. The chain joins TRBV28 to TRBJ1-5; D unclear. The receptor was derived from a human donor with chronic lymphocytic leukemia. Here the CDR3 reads CASSWAGLSNQPQHF. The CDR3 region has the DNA TGTGCCAGCAGTTGGGCAGGACTTAGCAATCAGCCCCAGCATTTT. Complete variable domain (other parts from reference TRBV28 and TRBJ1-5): DVKVTQSSRYLVKRTGEKVFLECVQDMDHENMFWYRQDPGLGLRLIYFSYDVKMKEKGDIPEGYSVSREKKERFSLILESASTNQTSMYLCASSWAGLSNQPQHFGDGTRLSIL.